This T cell receptor beta chain was found in a study of radiotherapy plus CTLA-4 blockade in lung cancer. Overall study: Objective responses arose in approximately 20% of patients, and approximately 31% experienced disease control.

Germline V gives CDR1 KGHSH, CDR2 LQKENI. CDR3 length: 15 residues. Deletions cut 3 bases from V and 1 base from J, with 12 bases between. Study results and caveats: Once radiotherapy plus ipilimumab had been given, TCR clones derived from tumor expanded in blood. Early clonal dynamics of blood T cells, together with interferon-beta, were reported as the best response predictor.

Here immunoSEQ multiplex PCR was the method, and the copy in TCRdb shows in-frame clones only, minus some. This table has fewer than 100,000 clones, over 70% appearing once. As to this clone: No antigen is known for it. Other nucleotide sequences in the sample specify the same CDR3.

Sequenced here: peripheral blood, sampled from a patient treated with radiotherapy plus ipilimumab. This receptor was obtained from a human donor with non-small cell lung cancer whose response to radiotherapy plus ipilimumab could not be evaluated. Some clones in this sample may be carry-over from other donors' samples. The rearrangement uses TRBV18 and TRBJ1-1; D gene ambiguous. The CDR3 region is CASSPVYQENTEAFF. DNA of the CDR3: TGTGCCAGCTCACCGGTATACCAGGAGAACACTGAAGCTTTCTTT.